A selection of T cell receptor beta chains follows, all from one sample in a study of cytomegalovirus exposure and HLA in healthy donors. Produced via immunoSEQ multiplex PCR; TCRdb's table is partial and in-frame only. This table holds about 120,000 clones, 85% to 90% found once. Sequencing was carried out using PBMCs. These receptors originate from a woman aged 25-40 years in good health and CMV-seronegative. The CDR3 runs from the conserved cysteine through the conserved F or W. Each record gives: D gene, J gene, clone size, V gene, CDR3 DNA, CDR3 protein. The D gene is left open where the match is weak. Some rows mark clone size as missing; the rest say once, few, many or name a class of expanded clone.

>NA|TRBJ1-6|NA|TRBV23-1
TGCGCCAGCAGTCAATCGGGGAGCCTGCGGAATTCACCCCTCCACTTT
CASSQSGSLRNSPLHF
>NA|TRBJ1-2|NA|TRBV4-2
TGTGCCAGCAGCCAAGAAAGGGGGGGGAGCGGCTACACCTTC
CASSQERGGSGYTF
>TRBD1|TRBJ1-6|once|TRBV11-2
TGTGCCAGCAGCTCAGACAGGGACACTATCTATAATTCACCCCTCCACTTT
CASSSDRDTIYNSPLHF
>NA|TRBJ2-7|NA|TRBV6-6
TGTGCCAGCAGTTCCACGGACTCCAGCTCCTACGAGCAGTACTTC
CASSSTDSSSYEQYF
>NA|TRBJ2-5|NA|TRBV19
TGTGCCACCGGGGACTTGACAAGGACGGAACAAGAGACCCAGTACTTC
CATGDLTRTEQETQYF
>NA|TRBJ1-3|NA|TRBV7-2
TGTGCCAGCAGCTTAGCGGGAGGATCTGGAAACACCATATATTTT
CASSLAGGSGNTIYF
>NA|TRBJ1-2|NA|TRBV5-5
TGTGCCAGCAGCCCCCCCCTGGCAGGGGCAGCCTATGGCTACACCTTC
CASSPPLAGAAYGYTF
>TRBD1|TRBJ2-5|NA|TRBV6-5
TGTGCCAGCAGCGGGACAGGACAAGAGACCCAGTACTTC
CASSGTGQETQYF
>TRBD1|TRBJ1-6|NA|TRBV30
TGTGCCTGGAAGGGGACAGCTAATTCACCCCTCCACTTT
CAWKGTANSPLHF
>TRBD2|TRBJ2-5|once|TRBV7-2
TGTGCCAGCAGACCCGGACTAGGCCAAGAGACCCAGTACTTC
CASRPGLGQETQYF
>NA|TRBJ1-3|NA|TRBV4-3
TGCGCCAGCAGCCAAGATCGAAGGGGAACGGGAAACACCATATATTTT
CASSQDRRGTGNTIYF
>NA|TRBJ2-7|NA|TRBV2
TGTGCCAGCAGTGAAACAGGGAGCTACGAGCAGTACTTC
CASSETGSYEQYF
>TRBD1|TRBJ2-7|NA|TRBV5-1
TGTGCCAGCAGATCCGGTTGGACAGGGGGATATGAGCAGTACTTC
CASRSGWTGGYEQYF
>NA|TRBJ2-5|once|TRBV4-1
TGCGCCAGCAGCCAAGGGACTGGGGGGGAGACCCAGTACTTC
CASSQGTGGETQYF
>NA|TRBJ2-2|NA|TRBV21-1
TGTGCCAGCAGCAAAGATGGCGTTAAACAGGTTCCCAAGACCGGGGAGCTGTTTTTT
CASSKDGVKQVPKTGELFF
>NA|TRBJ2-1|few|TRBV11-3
TGTGCCAGCAGCATTAGCGGCAGCTCCTACAATGAGCAGTTCTTC
CASSISGSSYNEQFF
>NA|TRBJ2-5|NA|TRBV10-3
TGTGCCATCAGTATCGAGGGGGGGCCCGAGACCCAGTACTTC
CAISIEGGPETQYF
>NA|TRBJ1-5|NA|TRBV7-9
TGTGCCAGCAGCCCCGGGACACGAGATGGCCCCCAGCATTTT
CASSPGTRDGPQHF
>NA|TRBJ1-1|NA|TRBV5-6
TGTGCCAGCAGCTTGGTTGGAGATATGAACACTGAAGCTTTCTTT
CASSLVGDMNTEAFF
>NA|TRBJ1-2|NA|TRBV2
TGTGCCAGCAAAGGCGGGGACTATGGCTACACCTTC
CASKGGDYGYTF
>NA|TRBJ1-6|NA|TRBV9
TGTGCCAGCAGCGTAGACCCGGGAACCTATAATTCACCCCTCCACTTT
CASSVDPGTYNSPLHF
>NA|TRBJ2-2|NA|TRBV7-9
TGTGCCAGCAGCTTAGCTAGCCAAGGGGGCACCGGGGAGCTGTTTTTT
CASSLASQGGTGELFF